The next 27 T cell receptor beta chains were all read from a single sample in a study of shared clonotypes between healthy human individuals. Clones were read by immunoSEQ multiplex PCR, and TCRdb kept only the in-frame ones, dropping some. The data show about 2.4 million clones, with 80% to 95% seen just once and about 0.38% held by the top ten. The sample comprised naive CD4+ T cells from PBMCs. Noted subset: CD45RA+ positively selected. Receptors originate from a man younger than 35 in good health. Some clones in this sample may be carry-over from other donors' samples.

This chain joins TRBV28 and TRBJ2-1; 9 bases agree with TRBD2. Losses at the gene ends were 2 bases for V and 7 bases for J; bases not matched to a gene: 0. Germline V gene sequence: CDR1 MDHEN, CDR2 SYDVKM. CDR3 length: 13 residues. In DNA, the CDR3 is TGTGCCAGCAGTTTAACTAGCGGGAATGAGCAGTTCTTC. This gives the protein CASSLTSGNEQFF.

The CDR3 sequence: CASSQASGRLTSTDTQYF. The CDR3 DNA is TGTGCCAGCAGCCAGGCTAGCGGGAGGCTAACTAGCACAGATACGCAGTATTTT. The gene calls are TRBV27 and TRBJ2-3; 11 bases line up with TRBD2. The CDR3 contains 18 residues. From germline, CDR1 is MNHEY and CDR2 SMNVEV (reference sequence). V lost 6 bases, J lost 0 bases, and 11 bases stayed unmatched.

V and J are TRBV7-9 and TRBJ1-6, with D hard to call. The germline CDR1 and CDR2 sequences are SEHNR and FQNEAQ (reference sequence). Trimming removed 4 bases at V and 7 bases at J, with 11 bases between. This CDR3 comprises 14 residues. The CDR3 is CASSSSLGNSPLHF. The CDR3 DNA is TGTGCCAGCAGCTCTAGTCTCGGGAATTCACCCCTCCACTTT.

V gene TRBV29-1 combines with J gene TRBJ2-3; possibly TRBD2 for D (5 bases). The CDR3 contains 13 residues. Germline-derived CDR1 and CDR2 are SQVTM and ANQGSEA. V lost 3 bases, J lost 5 bases, and 12 bases lay in between. The DNA for the CDR3 is TGCAGCGTTGATAGAGGGCCGGGAGATACGCAGTATTTT. Amino acid sequence: CSVDRGPGDTQYF.

The genes are TRBV5-8 and TRBJ1-4; unclear D gene. V was clipped by 4 bases and J by 7 bases, with 11 bases between them. Germline V lookup: CDR1 SGHTS, CDR2 YDEGEE. The CDR3 loop spans 13 amino acids. CDR3 loop: CASSPRRREKLFF. In DNA form, the CDR3 reads TGTGCCAGCAGCCCCCGAAGACGTGAAAAACTGTTTTTT. Full variable domain (remainder filled in from reference TRBV5-8 and TRBJ1-4): EAGVTQSPTHLIKTRGQQATLRCSPISGHTSVYWYQQALGLGLQFLLWYDEGEERNRGNFPPRFSGRQFPNYSSELNVNALELEDSALYLCASSPRRREKLFFGSGTQLSVL.

The chain carries TRBV6-1 and TRBJ1-1; D is possibly TRBD1 (5 bases). The CDR3 is 15 amino acids. Trimming left V 6 bases short and J 2 bases short, with 16 bases between. Per germline, CDR1 MNHNS and CDR2 SASEGT. The CDR3 DNA reads as TGTGCCAGCAGGGATTTAGGGGTTGGAAACACTGAAGCTTTCTTT. It encodes CASRDLGVGNTEAFF.

The table lists this clone with a count of one. The chain has TRBV5-8 and TRBJ2-3; 11 bases align to TRBD2. Looked up from germline, CDR1 is SGHTS and CDR2 is YDEGEE. With 0 bases clipped from V and 3 bases from J, the junction kept 3 bases outside the gene matches. This CDR3 has 16 residues. CDR3 in amino acids: CASSLGLAGRTDTQYF. For the CDR3, the DNA is TGTGCCAGCAGCTTGGGACTAGCGGGAAGAACAGATACGCAGTATTTT.

The rearrangement uses TRBV5-1 and TRBJ2-7; TRBD1 agrees at 8 bases. V gave up 4 bases and J gave up 5 bases; unmatched junction bases: 11. This CDR3 is built from 15 residues. Germline V gene sequence: CDR1 SGHRS, CDR2 YFSETQ. The CDR3 here is CASSPMTGEDHEQYF. The CDR3 DNA sequence: TGCGCCAGCAGCCCGATGACAGGGGAGGACCACGAGCAGTACTTC.

On this clone itself: At one end the junction does not follow the germline gene, possibly because of a read error. In nucleotides, the CDR3 is TGTGCCAGCTCCCCACTTAAGGTCCAGGGGGCCACTAACTATGGCTACACCTTC. Translating it yields CASSPLKVQGATNYGYTF. The chain uses TRBV18 and TRBJ1-2, with 8 bases lining up with TRBD1. This CDR3 has 18 amino acids. The germline V gene has CDR1 KGHSH and CDR2 LQKENI. The variable domain in full, completed from reference TRBV18 and TRBJ1-2, reads NAGVMQNPRHLVRRRGQEARLRCSPMKGHSHVYWYRQLPEEGLKFMVYLQKENIIDESGMPKERFSAEFPKEGPSILRIQQVVRGDSAAYFCASSPLKVQGATNYGYTFGSGTRLTVV.

The chain is built from TRBV28 and TRBJ1-1; possibly TRBD1 for D (5 bases). The CDR3 spans 14 residues. CDR1 and CDR2 (germline): MDHEN, SYDVKM. Trimming stripped 5 bases from V and 7 bases from J, with 17 bases between. The CDR3 protein is CASSQDNRVGEAFF. Here the CDR3 DNA reads TGTGCCAGCAGTCAGGACAACCGAGTTGGTGAAGCTTTCTTT.

The sample holds one count of this clone. V usage is TRBV28 and J usage is TRBJ1-2; possible D gene TRBD1, 5 bases. The CDR3 is 15 amino acids. The germline gives CDR1 MDHEN, CDR2 SYDVKM. CDR3 region: CAAARGGSTNYGYTF. The CDR3 DNA is TGTGCTGCGGCGCGTGGGGGGTCGACTAACTATGGCTACACCTTC.

The chain joins TRBV27 to TRBJ2-5; D perhaps matches TRBD2 (7 bases). There are 13 residues in the CDR3. V dropped 10 bases and J dropped 5 bases, with 17 bases sitting between them. Looked up from germline, CDR1 is MNHEY and CDR2 is SMNVEV (reference sequence). The CDR3, as DNA: TGTGCCACCACCCGGGGGGCAGGGGAGACCCAGTACTTC. It translates to CATTRGAGETQYF.

The CDR3 spells CASRIQGADGEKLFF. The CDR3 region has the DNA TGTGCCAGCAGGATACAGGGCGCGGATGGAGAAAAACTGTTTTTT. V usage is TRBV28 and J usage is TRBJ1-4; possibly TRBD1 for D (6 bases). The V end lost 6 bases, the J end lost 8 bases, and 19 bases lay between the germline ends. The CDR3 totals 15 residues. Looked up from germline, CDR1 is MDHEN and CDR2 is SYDVKM.

J is TRBJ2-4 and V is TRBV12-2; the table's TRBD2 call for D was not verified on the DNA. TRBV12-2 is reported as a pseudogene. This CDR3 region has 17 residues. The CDR3 reads CASRLVDSGSTKNIQYF. As DNA, the CDR3 is TGTGCAAGTCGCTTAGTAGATAGCGGGAGTACCAAAAACATTCAGTACTTC.

V gene TRBV28 combines with J gene TRBJ1-5, with D unresolved. V was pared by 7 bases and J by 0 bases, with 13 bases between. The length of the CDR3 is 15 residues. Germline CDR1 reads MDHEN; CDR2 reads SYDVKM. This CDR3 is CASIQAGVSNQPQHF. DNA for the CDR3: TGTGCCAGCATCCAAGCCGGGGTTAGCAATCAGCCCCAGCATTTT.

This clone was detected once. The V and J genes are TRBV6-5 and TRBJ2-1, with TRBD1 as a possible D gene (5 bases). Germline V gene data show CDR1 as MNHEY and CDR2 as SVGAGI. The length of the CDR3 is 15 residues. V lost 5 bases and J lost 3, with 14 bases in between. This CDR3 is CASSPPGLLYNEQFF. The CDR3 DNA follows: TGTGCCAGCAGTCCCCCAGGGCTCCTCTACAATGAGCAGTTCTTC.

V usage is TRBV5-1 and J usage is TRBJ2-3, with 7 positions matching TRBD2. Unmatched junction bases numbered 4, after V lost 7 bases and J lost 5 bases. CDR1 is SGHRS and CDR2 is YFSETQ in the germline V gene. This CDR3 has 12 amino acids. The CDR3 protein is CASAGEGDTQYF. Written as DNA, the CDR3 is TGCGCCAGCGCGGGAGAGGGAGATACGCAGTATTTT.

The V and J genes are TRBV21-1 and TRBJ2-7; the table's D call TRBD1 went unverified against the DNA. TRBV21-1 is labeled a pseudogene. The CDR3 runs to 15 residues. CDR3 loop: CASVADWGPGHEQYF. The CDR3 coding sequence is TGTGCCAGCGTTGCTGACTGGGGCCCCGGGCACGAGCAGTACTTC.

The rearrangement uses TRBV7-2 and TRBJ2-7, with D possibly matching TRBD1 (5 bases). Germline assignment: CDR1 SGHTA and CDR2 FQGNSA. This CDR3 contains 14 residues. V lost 5 bases and J 2 bases, leaving 13 bases between the germline ends. For the CDR3, the DNA is TGTGCCAGCAGCCATAGAGACAGAGCCTACGAGCAGTACTTC. Amino acid sequence: CASSHRDRAYEQYF.

This chain joins TRBV2 and TRBJ2-4; D is unclear. Trimming removed 4 bases at V and 0 bases at J, with 7 bases between. In germline, CDR1 is SNHLY, CDR2 FYNNEI. The CDR3 is 14 amino acids. CDR3 bases: TGTGCCAGCAGTGCGCAGTCAGCCAAAAACATTCAGTACTTC. Its protein is CASSAQSAKNIQYF.

The CDR3 here is CAWIPRDFLTNSPLHF. In DNA form, the CDR3 reads TGTGCCTGGATCCCTCGGGACTTTCTCACCAATTCACCCCTCCACTTT. The V and J genes are TRBV30 and TRBJ1-6; D might be TRBD1 (5 bases). V dropped 4 bases and J dropped 7 bases, with 20 bases sitting between them. The CDR3 totals 16 residues. The V gene's germline CDR1 is GTSNPN and CDR2 SVGIG (reference sequence).

This clone was seen just once. The chain links TRBV5-4 to TRBJ1-1; TRBD1 is a possible D gene (6 bases). CDR1 is SGHNT, CDR2 YYREEE, per germline (reference sequence). This CDR3 comprises 15 residues. The ends were cut back, 3 bases at V and 7 bases at J, with 19 bases in the middle. CDR3 sequence reads: CASSSGRGRGIEAFF. The CDR3 bases are TGTGCCAGCAGCTCCGGCAGGGGCCGAGGGATTGAAGCTTTCTTT.

The J gene is TRBJ2-3, the V gene TRBV7-2; D is perhaps TRBD1 (5 bases). V shed 1 base and J shed 0 bases, with 14 bases lying between them. Germline V gene lookup returns CDR1 SGHTA and CDR2 FQGNSA. This CDR3 has 17 residues. CDR3 DNA: TGTGCCAGCAGCTTAGTTGTCGGACACCCTAGCACAGATACGCAGTATTTT. This gives the protein CASSLVVGHPSTDTQYF.

The rearrangement links TRBV5-1 to TRBJ1-2; D may be TRBD1 (5 bases). Per the germline V gene, CDR1 is SGHRS and CDR2 is YFSETQ. Trimming removed 0 bases from V and 4 bases from J, with 10 bases in between. CDR3 length: 14 amino acids. The CDR3 region has the DNA TGCGCCAGCAGCTTGGATGGGGGTTTCTATGGCTACACCTTC. This encodes CASSLDGGFYGYTF. Drawing the rest from reference TRBV5-1 and TRBJ1-2, the complete variable domain is KAGVTQTPRYLIKTRGQQVTLSCSPISGHRSVSWYQQTPGQGLQFLFEYFSETQRNKGNFPGRFSGRQFSNSRSEMNVSTLELGDSALYLCASSLDGGFYGYTFGSGTRLTVV.

The J gene is TRBJ2-7, the V gene TRBV2, with 7 bases aligning to TRBD1. CDR3 length: 15 residues. CDR1 and CDR2 from the germline V gene are SNHLY and FYNNEI. J lost 2 bases, V lost 5 bases, and 9 bases had no gene match. CDR3 amino acids: CASSLSTGATYEQYF. CDR3 in DNA: TGTGCCAGCAGTCTATCTACAGGGGCTACCTACGAGCAGTACTTC.

The chain combines TRBV18 with TRBJ2-5; TRBD1 is a possible D gene (6 bases). The CDR3 covers 16 residues. Germline V lookup: CDR1 KGHSH, CDR2 LQKENI. V was trimmed by 1 base and J by 2 bases, leaving 14 bases between them. The CDR3 loop reads CASSPQGKGTQETQYF. CDR3 DNA: TGTGCCAGCTCACCACAGGGGAAGGGGACACAAGAGACCCAGTACTTC.

This chain links TRBV29-1 with TRBJ1-3, with 10 bases matching TRBD1. J gave up 4 bases and V 7 bases, and 7 bases lay outside the gene matches. Germline V gives CDR1 SQVTM, CDR2 ANQGSEA. The CDR3 covers 14 residues. This chain's CDR3 is CSAGQGERGNTIYF. DNA of the CDR3: TGCAGCGCCGGACAGGGGGAAAGGGGAAACACCATATATTTT.